The clone carrying this T cell receptor (beta chain) was seen ten or more times. As yet, its antigen is unknown. From 350 to 500 ng of RNA, a library with molecular barcoded alpha/delta and beta/gamma adaptors was made. Each CDR3 protein is one row after TCRdb ran MiXCR on the reads. The sample carries 100,000 to 150,000 distinct CDR3 sequences, around 13% recorded once. This sample is part of a study of read filtering for tumor transcriptome and immune sequencing. Study overall: Eight or nine patients were R-ISS I, about 16 were R-ISS II, 6 or 7 were R-ISS III. Transcriptome libraries were built from DNase-treated RNA. Findings and caveats of the study: Sorted CD138-negative bone marrow cells were not purified T cells.

This CDR3 is 15 amino acids long. Trimming pared 5 bases from V and 3 bases from J, leaving 16 bases between. Per germline, CDR1 SGDLS and CDR2 YYNGEE. The sequencing input was a population of CD138-negative cells sorted from bone marrow. This receptor was identified in a donor aged 40 or older with multiple myeloma. The chain recombines TRBV9 with TRBJ2-3; D is perhaps TRBD1 (8 bases). Here the CDR3 reads CASSRTGRATDTQYF. DNA of the CDR3: TGTGCCAGCAGTCGGACAGGGAGGGCGACAGATACGCAGTATTTT.